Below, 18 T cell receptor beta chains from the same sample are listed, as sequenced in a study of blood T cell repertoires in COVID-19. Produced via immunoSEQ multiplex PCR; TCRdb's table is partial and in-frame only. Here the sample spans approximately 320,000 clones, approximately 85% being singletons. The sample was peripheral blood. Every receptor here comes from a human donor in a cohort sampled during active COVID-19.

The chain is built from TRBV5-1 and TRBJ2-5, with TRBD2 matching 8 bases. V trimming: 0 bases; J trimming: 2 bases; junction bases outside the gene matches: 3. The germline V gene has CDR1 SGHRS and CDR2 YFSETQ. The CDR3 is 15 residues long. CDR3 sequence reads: CASSLGGGPQETQYF. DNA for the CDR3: TGCGCCAGCAGCTTGGGCGGGGGGCCACAAGAGACCCAGTACTTC.

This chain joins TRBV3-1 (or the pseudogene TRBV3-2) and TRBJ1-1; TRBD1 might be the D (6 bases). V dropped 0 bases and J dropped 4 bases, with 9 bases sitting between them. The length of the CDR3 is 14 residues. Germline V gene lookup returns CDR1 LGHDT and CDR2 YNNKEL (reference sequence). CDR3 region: CASSQDVGGTEAFF. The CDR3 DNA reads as TGTGCCAGCAGCCAAGACGTAGGGGGCACTGAAGCTTTCTTT.

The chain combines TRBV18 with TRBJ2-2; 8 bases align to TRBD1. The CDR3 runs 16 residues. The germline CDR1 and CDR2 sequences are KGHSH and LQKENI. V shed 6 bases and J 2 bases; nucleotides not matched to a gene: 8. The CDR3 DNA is TGTGCCAGCTCTCTAAGACAGGGGAGTAACACCGGGGAGCTGTTTTTT. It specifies CASSLRQGSNTGELFF. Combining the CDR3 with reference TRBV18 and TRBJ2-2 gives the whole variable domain NAGVMQNPRHLVRRRGQEARLRCSPMKGHSHVYWYRQLPEEGLKFMVYLQKENIIDESGMPKERFSAEFPKEGPSILRIQQVVRGDSAAYFCASSLRQGSNTGELFFGEGSRLTVL.

CDR3 loop: CASSLEPFRLNTEAFF. The CDR3 nucleotides are TGTGCCAGCAGCTTAGAACCTTTCCGGTTGAACACTGAAGCTTTCTTT. The rearrangement links TRBV7-2 to TRBJ1-1, with D unresolved. Trimming took off 1 base at V and 0 bases at J, with 12 bases between the two ends. The CDR3 consists of 16 residues. Germline V CDR1 and CDR2: SGHTA, FQGNSA.

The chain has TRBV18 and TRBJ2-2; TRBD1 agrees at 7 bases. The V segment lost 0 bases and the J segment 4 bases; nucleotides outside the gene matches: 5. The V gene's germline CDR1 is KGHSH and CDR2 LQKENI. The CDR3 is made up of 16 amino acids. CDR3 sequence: CASSPPRGLPTGELFF. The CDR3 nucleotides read TGTGCCAGCTCACCACCGAGGGGGCTGCCCACCGGGGAGCTGTTTTTT.

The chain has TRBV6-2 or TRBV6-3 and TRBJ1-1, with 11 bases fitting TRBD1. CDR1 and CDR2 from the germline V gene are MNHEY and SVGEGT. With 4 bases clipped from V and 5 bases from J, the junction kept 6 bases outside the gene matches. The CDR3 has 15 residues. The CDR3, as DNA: TGTGCCAGCAGTTTCCTCCGGGACAGGGGGACTGAAGCTTTCTTT. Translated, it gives CASSFLRDRGTEAFF.

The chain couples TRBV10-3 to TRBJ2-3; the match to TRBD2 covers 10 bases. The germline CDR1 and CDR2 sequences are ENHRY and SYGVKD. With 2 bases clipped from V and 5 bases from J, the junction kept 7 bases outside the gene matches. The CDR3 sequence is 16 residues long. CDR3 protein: CAISEGPAGGEDTQYF. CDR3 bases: TGTGCCATCAGTGAGGGCCCAGCGGGGGGGGAAGATACGCAGTATTTT.

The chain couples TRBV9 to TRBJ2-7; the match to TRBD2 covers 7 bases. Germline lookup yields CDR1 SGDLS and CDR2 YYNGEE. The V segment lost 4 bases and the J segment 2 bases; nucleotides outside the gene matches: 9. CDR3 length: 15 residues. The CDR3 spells CASSIGGFGTYEQYF. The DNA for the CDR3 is TGTGCCAGCAGCATCGGGGGGTTTGGGACCTACGAGCAGTACTTC. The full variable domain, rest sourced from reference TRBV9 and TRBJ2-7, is DSGVTQTPKHLITATGQRVTLRCSPRSGDLSVYWYQQSLDQGLQFLIQYYNGEERAKGNILERFSAQQFPDLHSELNLSSLELGDSALYFCASSIGGFGTYEQYFGPGTRLTVT.

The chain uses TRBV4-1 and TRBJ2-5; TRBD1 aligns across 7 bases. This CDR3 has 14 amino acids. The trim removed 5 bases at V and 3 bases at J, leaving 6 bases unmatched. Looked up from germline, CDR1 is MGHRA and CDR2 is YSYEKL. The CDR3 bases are TGCGCCAGCAGCTCCCGGGACAGCAAAGAGACCCAGTACTTC. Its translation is CASSSRDSKETQYF.

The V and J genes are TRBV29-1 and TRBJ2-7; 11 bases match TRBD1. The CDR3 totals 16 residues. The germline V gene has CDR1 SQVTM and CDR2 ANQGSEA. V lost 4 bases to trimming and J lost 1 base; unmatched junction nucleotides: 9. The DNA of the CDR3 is TGCAGCGTTGCATCGGGACAGGGGGTTGTGTCCTACGAGCAGTACTTC. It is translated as CSVASGQGVVSYEQYF.

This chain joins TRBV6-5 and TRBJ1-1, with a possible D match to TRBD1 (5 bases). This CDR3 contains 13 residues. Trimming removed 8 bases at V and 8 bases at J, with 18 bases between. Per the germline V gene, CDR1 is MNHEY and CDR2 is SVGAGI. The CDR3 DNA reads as TGTGCCAGCCTACCCGATCCCAGGGCGGAAGCTTTCTTT. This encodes CASLPDPRAEAFF.

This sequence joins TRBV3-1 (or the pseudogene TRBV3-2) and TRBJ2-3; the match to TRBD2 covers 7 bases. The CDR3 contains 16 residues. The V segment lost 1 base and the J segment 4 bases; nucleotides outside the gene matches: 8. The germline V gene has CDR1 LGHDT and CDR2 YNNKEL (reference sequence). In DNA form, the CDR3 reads TGTGCCAGCAGCCAAGGTTATGGACTAGATCCAGATACGCAGTATTTT. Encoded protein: CASSQGYGLDPDTQYF.

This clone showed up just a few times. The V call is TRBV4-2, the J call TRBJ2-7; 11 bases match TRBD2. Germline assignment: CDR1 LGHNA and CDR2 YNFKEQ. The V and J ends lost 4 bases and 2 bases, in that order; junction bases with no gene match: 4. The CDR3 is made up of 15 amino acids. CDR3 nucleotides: TGTGCCAGCAGCCTAGGACTAGCGGGTCCCTACGAGCAGTACTTC. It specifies CASSLGLAGPYEQYF.

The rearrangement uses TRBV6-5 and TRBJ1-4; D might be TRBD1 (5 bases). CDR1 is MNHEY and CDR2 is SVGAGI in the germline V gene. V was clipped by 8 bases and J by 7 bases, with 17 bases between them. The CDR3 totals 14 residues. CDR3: CASSWDGAGEKLFF. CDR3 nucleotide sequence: TGTGCCAGCTCTTGGGATGGGGCAGGTGAAAAACTGTTTTTT.

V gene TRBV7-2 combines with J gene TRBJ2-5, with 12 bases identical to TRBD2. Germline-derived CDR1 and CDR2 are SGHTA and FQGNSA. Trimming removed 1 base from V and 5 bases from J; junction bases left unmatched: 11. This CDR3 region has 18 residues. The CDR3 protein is CASSLEGLAGPEGETQYF. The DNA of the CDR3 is TGTGCCAGCAGCTTAGAGGGACTAGCGGGTCCGGAGGGGGAGACCCAGTACTTC.

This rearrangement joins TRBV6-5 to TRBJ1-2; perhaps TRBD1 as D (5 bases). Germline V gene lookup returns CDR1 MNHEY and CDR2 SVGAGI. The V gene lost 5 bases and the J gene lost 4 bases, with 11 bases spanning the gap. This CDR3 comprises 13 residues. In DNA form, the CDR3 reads TGTGCCAGCAGTCTCGACAGTTCCTATGGCTACACCTTC. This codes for CASSLDSSYGYTF.

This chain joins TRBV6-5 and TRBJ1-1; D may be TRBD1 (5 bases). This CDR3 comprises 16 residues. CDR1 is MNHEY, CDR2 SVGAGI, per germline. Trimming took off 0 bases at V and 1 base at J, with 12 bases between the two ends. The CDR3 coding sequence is TGTGCCAGCAGTTACTCAGGGGTAGCAGGGAACACTGAAGCTTTCTTT. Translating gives CASSYSGVAGNTEAFF.

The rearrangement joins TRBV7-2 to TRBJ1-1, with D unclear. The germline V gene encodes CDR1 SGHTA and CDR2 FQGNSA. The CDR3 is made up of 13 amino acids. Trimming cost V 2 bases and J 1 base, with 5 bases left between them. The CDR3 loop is CASSLSGNTEAFF. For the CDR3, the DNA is TGTGCCAGCAGCTTATCAGGGAACACTGAAGCTTTCTTT.